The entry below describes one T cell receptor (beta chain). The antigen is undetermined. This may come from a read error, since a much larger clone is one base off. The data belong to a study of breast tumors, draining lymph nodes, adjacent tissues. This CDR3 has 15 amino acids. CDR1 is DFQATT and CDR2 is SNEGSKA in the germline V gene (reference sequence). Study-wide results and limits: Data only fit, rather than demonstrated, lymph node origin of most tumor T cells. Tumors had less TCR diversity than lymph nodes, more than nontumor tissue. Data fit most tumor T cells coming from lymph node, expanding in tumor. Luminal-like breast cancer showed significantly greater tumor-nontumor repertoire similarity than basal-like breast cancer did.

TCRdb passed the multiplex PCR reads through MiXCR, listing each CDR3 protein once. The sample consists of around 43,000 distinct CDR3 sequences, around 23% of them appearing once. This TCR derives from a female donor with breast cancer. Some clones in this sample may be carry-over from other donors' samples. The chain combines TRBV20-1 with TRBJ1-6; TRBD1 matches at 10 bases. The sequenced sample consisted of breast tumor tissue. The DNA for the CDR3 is TGCAGTGCTAGAACTCGACAGGGGGCGCCTTCACCCCCCCACTTT. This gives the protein CSARTRQGAPSPPHF.